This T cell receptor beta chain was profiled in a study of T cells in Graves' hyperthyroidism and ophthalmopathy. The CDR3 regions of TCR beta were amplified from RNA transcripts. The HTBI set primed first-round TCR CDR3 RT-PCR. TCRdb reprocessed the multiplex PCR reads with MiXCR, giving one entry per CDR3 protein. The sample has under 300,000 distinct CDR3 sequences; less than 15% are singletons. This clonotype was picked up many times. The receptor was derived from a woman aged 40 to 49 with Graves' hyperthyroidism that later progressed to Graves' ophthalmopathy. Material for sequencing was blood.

The chain's CDR3 is CASGGMDSMGFGGYTF. The CDR3 DNA follows: TGTGCCAGCGGGGGAATGGACAGCATGGGGTTTGGTGGCTACACCTTC. The chain links TRBV6-1 to TRBJ1-2; possible D gene TRBD1, 6 bases. Trimming cost V 8 bases and J 7 bases, with 26 bases left between them. Germline CDR1 and CDR2: MNHNS and SASEGT. This CDR3 is built from 16 residues.